The present T cell receptor beta chain was sequenced within a study of chemoradiotherapy in HPV16-positive cancers. Over chemoradiotherapy, repertoires were sampled more than once. The table came from immunoSEQ multiplex PCR; TCRdb's copy has only in-frame clones and leaves some out. The sample lists some 9,800 clones; approximately 81% were seen once. As to this clone: Its matching antigen is unknown.

V was pared by 0 bases and J by 0 bases, with 21 bases between. The CDR3 is 20 residues long. Findings and limits, study-wide: During treatment, candidate HPV-specific clones and E7-related motifs expanded in tumor. For HPV16-positive patients, expanding HPV-responsive T cells associated with longer recurrence-free survival. Only two HPV16-positive patients supplied the functional HPV-specificity definition.

This TCR came from a human donor with HPV-associated anogenital cancer. Sequencing used tumor tissue, obtained from a patient who underwent chemoradiotherapy. This chain connects TRBV23-1 to TRBJ1-3, with D maybe TRBD1 (5 bases). TRBV23-1 is flagged as an ORF with uncertain function. The CDR3 reads CASSQSGEAARGRSGNTIYF. The CDR3 region has the DNA TGCGCCAGCAGTCAATCGGGGGAGGCCGCGAGGGGCCGCTCTGGAAACACCATATATTTT.